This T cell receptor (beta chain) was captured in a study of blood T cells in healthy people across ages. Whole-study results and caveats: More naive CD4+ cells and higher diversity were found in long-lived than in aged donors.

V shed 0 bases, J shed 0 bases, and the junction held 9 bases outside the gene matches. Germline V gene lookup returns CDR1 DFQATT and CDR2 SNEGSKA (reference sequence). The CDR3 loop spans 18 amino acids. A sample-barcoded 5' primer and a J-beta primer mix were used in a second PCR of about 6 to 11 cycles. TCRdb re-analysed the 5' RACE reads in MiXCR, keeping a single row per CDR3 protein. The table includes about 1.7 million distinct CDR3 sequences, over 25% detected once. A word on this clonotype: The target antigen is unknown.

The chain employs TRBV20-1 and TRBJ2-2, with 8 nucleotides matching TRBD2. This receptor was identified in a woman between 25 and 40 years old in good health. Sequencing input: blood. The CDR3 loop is CSARDTLAGTANTGELFF. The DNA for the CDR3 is TGCAGTGCTAGAGACACTTTAGCGGGGACGGCGAACACCGGGGAGCTGTTTTTT.